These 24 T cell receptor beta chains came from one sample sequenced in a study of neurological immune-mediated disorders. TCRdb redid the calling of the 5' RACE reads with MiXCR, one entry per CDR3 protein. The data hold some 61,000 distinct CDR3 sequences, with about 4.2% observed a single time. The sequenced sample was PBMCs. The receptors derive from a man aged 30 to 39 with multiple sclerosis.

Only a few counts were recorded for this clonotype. DNA of the CDR3: TGCAGTGCTGGACGGAAGAACACTGAAGCTTTCTTT. Translating gives CSAGRKNTEAFF. The chain is built from TRBV20-1 and TRBJ1-1; D uncertain. V shed 5 bases and J shed 1 base, with 8 bases lying between them. The CDR3 has 12 residues. CDR1 and CDR2 (germline): DFQATT, SNEGSKA (reference sequence).

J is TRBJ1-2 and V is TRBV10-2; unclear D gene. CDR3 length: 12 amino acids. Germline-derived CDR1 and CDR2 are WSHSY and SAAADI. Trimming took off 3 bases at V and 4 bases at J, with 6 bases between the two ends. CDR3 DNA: TGCGCCAGCAGTGATGCGACCTATGGCTACACCTTC. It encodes CASSDATYGYTF.

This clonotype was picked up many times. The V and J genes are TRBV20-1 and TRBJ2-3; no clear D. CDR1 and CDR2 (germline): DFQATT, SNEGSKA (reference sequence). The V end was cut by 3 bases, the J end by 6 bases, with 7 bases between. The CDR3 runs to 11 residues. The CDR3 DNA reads TGCAGTGCTAGGCCCCGTGATACGCAGTATTTT. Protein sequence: CSARPRDTQYF.

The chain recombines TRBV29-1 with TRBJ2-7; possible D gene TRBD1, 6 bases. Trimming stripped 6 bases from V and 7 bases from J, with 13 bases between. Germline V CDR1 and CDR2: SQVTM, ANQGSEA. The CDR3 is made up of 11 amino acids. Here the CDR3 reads CSVKPGTEQYF. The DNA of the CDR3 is TGCAGCGTAAAACCGGGGACAGAGCAGTACTTC.

As DNA, the CDR3 is TGTGCCAGTAGTATCTTACAGGGGGAGGCGAACACTGAAGCTTTCTTT. This sequence encodes CASSILQGEANTEAFF. The rearrangement joins TRBV19 to TRBJ1-1; 8 nucleotides match TRBD1. The CDR3 runs to 16 residues. Germline V gene data show CDR1 as LNHDA and CDR2 as SQIVND (reference sequence). The V gene end was trimmed by 3 bases and the J gene end by 1 base; junction bases not matched to a gene: 7. Looking up the rest from reference TRBV19 and TRBJ1-1 gives the full variable domain: DGGITQSPKYLFRKEGQNVTLSCEQNLNHDAMYWYRQDPGQGLRLIYYSQIVNDFQKGDIAEGYSVSREKKESFPLTVTSAQKNPTAFYLCASSILQGEANTEAFFGQGTRLTVV.

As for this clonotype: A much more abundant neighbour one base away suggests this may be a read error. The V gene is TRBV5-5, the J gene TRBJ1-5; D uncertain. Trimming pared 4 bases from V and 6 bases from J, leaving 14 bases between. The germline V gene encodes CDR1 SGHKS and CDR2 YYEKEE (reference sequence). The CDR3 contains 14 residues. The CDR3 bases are TGTGCCAGCAGCCTGGAAGGTAACACTCAGCCCCAGCATTTT. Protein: CASSLEGNTQPQHF. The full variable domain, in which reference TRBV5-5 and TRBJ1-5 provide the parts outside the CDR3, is DAGVTQSPTHLIKTRGQQVTLRCSPISGHKSVSWYQQVLGQGPQFIFQYYEKEERGRGNFPDRFSARQFPNYSSELNVNALLLGDSALYLCASSLEGNTQPQHFGDGTRLSIL.

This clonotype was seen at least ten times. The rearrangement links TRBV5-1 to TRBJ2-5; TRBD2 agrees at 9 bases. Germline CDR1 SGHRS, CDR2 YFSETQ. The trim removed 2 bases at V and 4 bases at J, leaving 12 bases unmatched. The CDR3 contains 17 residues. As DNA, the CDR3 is TGCGCCAGCAGCTTACTAGCGGGTGCAACCAGGGGAGAGACCCAGTACTTC. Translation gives CASSLLAGATRGETQYF. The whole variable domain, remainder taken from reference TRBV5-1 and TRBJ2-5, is KAGVTQTPRYLIKTRGQQVTLSCSPISGHRSVSWYQQTPGQGLQFLFEYFSETQRNKGNFPGRFSGRQFSNSRSEMNVSTLELGDSALYLCASSLLAGATRGETQYFGPGTRLLVL.

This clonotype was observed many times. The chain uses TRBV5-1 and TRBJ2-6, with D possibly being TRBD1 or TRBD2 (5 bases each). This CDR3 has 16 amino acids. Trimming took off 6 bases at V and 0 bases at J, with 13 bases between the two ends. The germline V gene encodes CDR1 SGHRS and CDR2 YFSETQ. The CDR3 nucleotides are TGCGCCAGCACCCGGGGACCCTCCTCTGGGGCCAACGTCCTGACTTTC. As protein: CASTRGPSSGANVLTF.

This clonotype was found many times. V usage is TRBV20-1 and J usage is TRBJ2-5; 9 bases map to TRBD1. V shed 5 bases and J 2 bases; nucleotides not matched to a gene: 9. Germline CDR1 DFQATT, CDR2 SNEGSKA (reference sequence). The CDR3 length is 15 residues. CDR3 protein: CSALTWGTGQETQYF. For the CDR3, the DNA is TGCAGTGCTTTAACATGGGGGACAGGGCAAGAGACCCAGTACTTC.

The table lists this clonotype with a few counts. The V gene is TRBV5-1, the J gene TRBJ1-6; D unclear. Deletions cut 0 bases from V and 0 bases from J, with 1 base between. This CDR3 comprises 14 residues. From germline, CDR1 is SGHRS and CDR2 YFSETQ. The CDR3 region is CASSLGSYNSPLHF. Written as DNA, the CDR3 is TGCGCCAGCAGCTTGGGCTCCTATAATTCACCCCTCCACTTT. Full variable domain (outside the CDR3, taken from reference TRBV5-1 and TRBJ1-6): KAGVTQTPRYLIKTRGQQVTLSCSPISGHRSVSWYQQTPGQGLQFLFEYFSETQRNKGNFPGRFSGRQFSNSRSEMNVSTLELGDSALYLCASSLGSYNSPLHFGNGTRLTVT.

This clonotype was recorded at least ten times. The CDR3 here is CSATSRGITDTQYF. The CDR3 DNA is TGCAGTGCTACAAGCAGGGGAATAACAGATACGCAGTATTTT. This chain joins TRBV20-1 and TRBJ2-3, with D tentatively TRBD1 (6 bases). V was cut by 4 bases and J by 3 bases, with 14 bases left in between. CDR3 length: 14 residues. Germline CDR1 reads DFQATT; CDR2 reads SNEGSKA (reference sequence).

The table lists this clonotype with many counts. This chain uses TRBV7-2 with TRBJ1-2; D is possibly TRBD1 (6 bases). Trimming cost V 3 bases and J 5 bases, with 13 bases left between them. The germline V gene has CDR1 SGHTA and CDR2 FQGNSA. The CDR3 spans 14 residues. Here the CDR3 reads CASSLGRGPYGYTF. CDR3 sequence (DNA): TGTGCCAGCAGCTTGGGGCGGGGGCCGTATGGCTACACCTTC.

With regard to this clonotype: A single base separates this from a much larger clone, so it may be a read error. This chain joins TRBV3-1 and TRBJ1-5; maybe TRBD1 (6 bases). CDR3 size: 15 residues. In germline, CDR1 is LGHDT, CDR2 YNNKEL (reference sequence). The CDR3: CASSQSGGGNQPQNF. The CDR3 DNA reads TGTGCCAGCAGCCAAAGCGGTGGGGGCAATCAGCCCCAGAATTTT.

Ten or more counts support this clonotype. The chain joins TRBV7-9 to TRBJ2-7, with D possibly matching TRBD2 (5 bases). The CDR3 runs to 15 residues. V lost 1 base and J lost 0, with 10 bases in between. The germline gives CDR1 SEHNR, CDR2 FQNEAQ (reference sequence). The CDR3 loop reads CASSLVSGISYEQYF. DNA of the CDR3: TGTGCCAGCAGCTTAGTTTCCGGGATCTCCTACGAGCAGTACTTC.

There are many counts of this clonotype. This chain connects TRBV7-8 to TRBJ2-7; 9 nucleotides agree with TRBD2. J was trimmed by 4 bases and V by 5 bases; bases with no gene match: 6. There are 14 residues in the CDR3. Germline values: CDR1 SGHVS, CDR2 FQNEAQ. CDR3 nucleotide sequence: TGTGCCAGCAGCCTGACTAGCGGAGTATACGAGCAGTACTTC. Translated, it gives CASSLTSGVYEQYF. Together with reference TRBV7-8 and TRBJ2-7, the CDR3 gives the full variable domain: GAGVSQSPRYKVAKRGQDVALRCDPISGHVSLFWYQQALGQGPEFLTYFQNEAQLDKSGLPSDRFFAERPEGSVSTLKIQRTQQEDSAVYLCASSLTSGVYEQYFGPGTRLTVT.

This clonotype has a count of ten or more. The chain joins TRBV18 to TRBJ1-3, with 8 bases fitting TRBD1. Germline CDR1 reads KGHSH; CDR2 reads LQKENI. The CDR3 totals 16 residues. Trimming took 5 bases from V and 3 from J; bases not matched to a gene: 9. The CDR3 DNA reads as TGTGCCAGCTCAGCCCAGACAGGGGCGATTGGAAACACCATATATTTT. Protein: CASSAQTGAIGNTIYF.

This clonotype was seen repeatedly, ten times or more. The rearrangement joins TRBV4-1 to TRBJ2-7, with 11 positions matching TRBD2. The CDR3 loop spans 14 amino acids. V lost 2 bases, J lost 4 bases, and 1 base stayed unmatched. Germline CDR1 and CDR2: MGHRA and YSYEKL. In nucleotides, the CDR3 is TGCGCCAGCAGCCAAACTAGCGGGGGTTACGAGCAGTACTTC. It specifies CASSQTSGGYEQYF.

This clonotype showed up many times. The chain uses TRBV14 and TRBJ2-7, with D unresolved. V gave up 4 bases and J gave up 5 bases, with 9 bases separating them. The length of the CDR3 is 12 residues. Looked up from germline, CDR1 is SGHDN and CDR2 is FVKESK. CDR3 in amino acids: CASSRTINEQYF. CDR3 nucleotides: TGTGCCAGCAGCCGCACTATTAACGAGCAGTACTTC.

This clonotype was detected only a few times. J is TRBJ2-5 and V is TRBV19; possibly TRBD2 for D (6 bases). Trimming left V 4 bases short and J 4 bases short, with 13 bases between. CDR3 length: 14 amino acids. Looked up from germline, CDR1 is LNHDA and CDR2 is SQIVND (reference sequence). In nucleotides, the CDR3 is TGTGCCAGTAGTAGGGACTTCTCCGGAGAGACCCAGTACTTC. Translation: CASSRDFSGETQYF. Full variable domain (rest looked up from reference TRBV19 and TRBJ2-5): DGGITQSPKYLFRKEGQNVTLSCEQNLNHDAMYWYRQDPGQGLRLIYYSQIVNDFQKGDIAEGYSVSREKKESFPLTVTSAQKNPTAFYLCASSRDFSGETQYFGPGTRLLVL.

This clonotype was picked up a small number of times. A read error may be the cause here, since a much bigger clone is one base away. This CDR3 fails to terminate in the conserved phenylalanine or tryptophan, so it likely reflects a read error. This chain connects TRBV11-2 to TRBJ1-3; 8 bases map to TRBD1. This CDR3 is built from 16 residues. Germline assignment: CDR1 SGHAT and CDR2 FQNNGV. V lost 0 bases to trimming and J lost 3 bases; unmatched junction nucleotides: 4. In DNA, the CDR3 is TGTGCCAGCAGCTTAGAAGGGACAGGCCATGGAAACACCATATATATT. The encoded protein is CASSLEGTGHGNTIYI.

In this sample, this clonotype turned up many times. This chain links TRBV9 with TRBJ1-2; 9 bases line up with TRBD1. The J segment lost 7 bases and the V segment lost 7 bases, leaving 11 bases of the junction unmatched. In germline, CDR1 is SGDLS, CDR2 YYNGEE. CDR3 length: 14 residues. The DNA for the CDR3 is TGTGCCAGCGGCACTCCGGGACAGGGTTTTGGCTACACCTTC. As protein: CASGTPGQGFGYTF. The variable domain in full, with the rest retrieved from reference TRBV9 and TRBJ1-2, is DSGVTQTPKHLITATGQRVTLRCSPRSGDLSVYWYQQSLDQGLQFLIQYYNGEERAKGNILERFSAQQFPDLHSELNLSSLELGDSALYFCASGTPGQGFGYTFGSGTRLTVV.

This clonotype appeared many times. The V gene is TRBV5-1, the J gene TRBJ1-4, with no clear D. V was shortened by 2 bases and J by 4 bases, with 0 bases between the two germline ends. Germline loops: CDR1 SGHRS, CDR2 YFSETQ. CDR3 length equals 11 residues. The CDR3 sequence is CASSFNEKLFF. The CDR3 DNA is TGCGCCAGCAGCTTTAATGAAAAACTGTTTTTT.

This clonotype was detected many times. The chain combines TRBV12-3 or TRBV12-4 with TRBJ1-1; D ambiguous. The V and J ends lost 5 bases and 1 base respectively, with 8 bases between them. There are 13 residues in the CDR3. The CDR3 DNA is TGTGCCAGCAGTCCCCCCAAGAACACTGAAGCTTTCTTT. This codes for CASSPPKNTEAFF.

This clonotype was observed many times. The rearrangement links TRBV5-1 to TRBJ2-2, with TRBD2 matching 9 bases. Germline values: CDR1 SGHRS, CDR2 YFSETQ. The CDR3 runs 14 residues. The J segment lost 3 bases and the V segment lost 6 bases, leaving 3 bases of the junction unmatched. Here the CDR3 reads CASMRGGDTGELFF. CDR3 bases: TGCGCCAGCATGCGGGGGGGCGACACCGGGGAGCTGTTTTTT.